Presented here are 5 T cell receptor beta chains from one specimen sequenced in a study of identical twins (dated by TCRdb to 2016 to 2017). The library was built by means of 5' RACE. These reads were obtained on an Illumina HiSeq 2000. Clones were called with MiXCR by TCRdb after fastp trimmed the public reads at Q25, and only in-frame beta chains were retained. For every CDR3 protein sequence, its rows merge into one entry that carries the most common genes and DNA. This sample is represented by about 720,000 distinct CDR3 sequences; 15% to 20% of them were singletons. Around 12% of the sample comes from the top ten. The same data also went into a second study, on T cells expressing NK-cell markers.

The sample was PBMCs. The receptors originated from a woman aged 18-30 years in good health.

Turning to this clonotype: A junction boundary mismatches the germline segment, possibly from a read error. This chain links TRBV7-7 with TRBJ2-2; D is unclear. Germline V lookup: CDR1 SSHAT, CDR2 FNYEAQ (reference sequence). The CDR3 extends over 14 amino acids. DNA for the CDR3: TGTGCTAGCAGCTTAGGGCCCCGCACCGGGGAGCTGTTTTTT. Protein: CASSLGPRTGELFF. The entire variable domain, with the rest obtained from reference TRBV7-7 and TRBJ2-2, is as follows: GAGVSQSPRYKVTKRGQDVTLRCDPISSHATLYWYQQALGQGPEFLTYFNYEAQPDKSGLPSDRFSAERPEGSISTLTIQRTEQRDSAMYRCASSLGPRTGELFFGEGSRLTVL.

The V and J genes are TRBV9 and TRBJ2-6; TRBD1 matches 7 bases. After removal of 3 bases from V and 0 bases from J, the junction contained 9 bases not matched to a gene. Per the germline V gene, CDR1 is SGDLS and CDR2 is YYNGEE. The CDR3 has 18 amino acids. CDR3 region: CASSARGTAFSGANVLTF. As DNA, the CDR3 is TGTGCCAGCAGCGCTAGGGGGACAGCATTCTCTGGGGCCAACGTCCTGACTTTC.

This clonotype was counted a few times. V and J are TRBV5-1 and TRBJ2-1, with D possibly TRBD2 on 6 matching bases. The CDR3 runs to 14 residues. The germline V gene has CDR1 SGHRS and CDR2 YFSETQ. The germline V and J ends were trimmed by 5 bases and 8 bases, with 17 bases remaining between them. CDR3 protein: CASSETRGLDEQFF. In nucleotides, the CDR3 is TGCGCCAGCAGTGAGACTAGAGGGTTGGATGAGCAGTTCTTC.

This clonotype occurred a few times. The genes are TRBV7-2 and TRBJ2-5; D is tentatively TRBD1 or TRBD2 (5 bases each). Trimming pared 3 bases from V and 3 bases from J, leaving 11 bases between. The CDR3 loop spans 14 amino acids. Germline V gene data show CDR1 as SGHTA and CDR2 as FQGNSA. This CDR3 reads CASSFSGTKETQYF. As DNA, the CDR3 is TGTGCCAGCAGCTTCTCCGGGACGAAAGAGACCCAGTACTTC.

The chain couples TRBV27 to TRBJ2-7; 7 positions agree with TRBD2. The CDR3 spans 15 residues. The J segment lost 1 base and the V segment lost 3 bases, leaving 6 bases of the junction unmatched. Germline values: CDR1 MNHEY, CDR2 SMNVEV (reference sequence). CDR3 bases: TGTGCCAGCAGTTTTCGACTAGCTAGGTCCTACGAGCAGTACTTC. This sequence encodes CASSFRLARSYEQYF.